The sequence of this T cell receptor beta chain was determined in a study of beta chain features in type 1 diabetes. On this clone: Antigen: not known.

The whole isolated RNA underwent reverse transcription, so sequencing captured expressed TCRB transcripts. Naive, central memory and regulatory T cell samples averaged roughly 3.6 million immunoSEQ reads each. Assay: immunoSEQ multiplex PCR; the TCRdb copy retains only in-frame clones and omits some. The sample shows 240,000 or so clones, 68% of them seen only once. Germline V CDR1 and CDR2: SNHLY, FYNNEI. This CDR3 region has 14 residues. J was trimmed by 3 bases and V by 6 bases; bases with no gene match: 4. Points from the study as a whole: A cDNA-based sequencing approach could over-represent cells with high TCR expression.

The sequencing sample was made of naive CD4+ T cells from blood. This receptor was identified in a man aged 25 to 40 in good health. The gene calls are TRBV2 and TRBJ2-3; 9 bases are a match to TRBD2. The CDR3 loop is CASRAGGPTDTQYF. The CDR3 nucleotides are TGTGCCAGCAGGGCGGGGGGGCCGACAGATACGCAGTATTTT.